This T cell receptor (beta chain) is from a study of blood T cell repertoires in COVID-19. About the research overall: Nucleic acid was either cDNA or gDNA, and it came from T cells, B-cell-depleted T cells, or PBMCs.

Germline loops: CDR1 WSHSY, CDR2 SAAADI. The trim removed 0 bases at V and 7 bases at J, leaving 9 bases unmatched. The CDR3 totals 16 residues. Original processing notes: Reference gene primer amplification yielded estimated nucleated cell counts. Clones were read by immunoSEQ multiplex PCR, and TCRdb kept only the in-frame ones, dropping some. That table gives V, J and clone size, and the DNA gave D and trimming. The repertoire consists of 100,000 to 120,000 clones, with 65% to 90% occurring once and the leading ten covering more than 4%. V and J are TRBV10-2 and TRBJ2-1, with TRBD2 matching over 7 bases. This clonotype originated in a man in his fifties with acute or convalescent COVID-19. The sequencing sample was made of peripheral blood. The CDR3 here is CASSESETSRRNEQFF. CDR3 coding DNA: TGCGCCAGCAGTGAGTCGGAGACTAGCAGAAGGAATGAGCAGTTCTTC.